These 20 T cell receptor beta chains were all obtained from the same sample, sequenced in a study of identical twins listed by TCRdb under 2016. Library method: 5' RACE. The listed sequencing device is Illumina HiSeq 2000. TCRdb reprocessing: public reads trimmed at Q25 with fastp, clones called with MiXCR, in-frame beta chains kept. Each CDR3 protein appears once, grouped with its most common genes and DNA. The sample table contains approximately 690,000 distinct CDR3 sequences; only one count was recorded for over 5% of them. Together, the top ten hold roughly 2% of the sample. The sequenced sample consisted of naive T cells sorted from blood. What the cell subset or site label conveys for this sample: cells isolated with a human naive T-cell isolation kit. Receptor source: a man younger than 35 in good health.

This clonotype was observed a few times. The chain couples TRBV27 to TRBJ2-5, with TRBD2 matching over 9 bases. The V and J ends lost 1 base and 5 bases, in that order; junction bases with no gene match: 8. CDR1 is MNHEY and CDR2 is SMNVEV in the germline V gene (reference sequence). The CDR3 loop spans 16 amino acids. The CDR3 protein is CASSLYGGRAGETQYF. In DNA, the CDR3 is TGTGCCAGCAGTTTATACGGCGGGAGGGCCGGGGAGACCCAGTACTTC.

This clonotype was seen more than once but under ten times. The V call is TRBV7-9, the J call TRBJ1-1, with a weak D call TRBD1 (6 bases). The CDR3 sequence is 13 residues long. V lost 4 bases, J lost 7 bases, and 13 bases lay in between. Germline V gene sequence: CDR1 SEHNR, CDR2 FQNEAQ (reference sequence). The CDR3, as DNA: TGTGCCAGCAGCTCGCCTCTGGGACATGAAGCTTTCTTT. Amino acids: CASSSPLGHEAFF.

DNA of the CDR3: TGTGCCAGCAGCCAACATACGGGGAACGAGCAGTACTTC. It codes for CASSQHTGNEQYF. The rearrangement uses TRBV4-2 and TRBJ2-7; a weak D match, TRBD2 (5 bases). Germline V CDR1 and CDR2: LGHNA, YNFKEQ. Between the trimmed V and J ends, which lost 2 bases and 5 bases, there was a span of 10 bases. The CDR3 covers 13 residues.

This clonotype was observed many times. CDR3 DNA: TGTGCCAGCAGCTCAGATGGTGGTATGGCGCAGTACTTC. Translating it yields CASSSDGGMAQYF. V usage is TRBV7-2 and J usage is TRBJ2-7; D not resolved. Per germline, CDR1 SGHTA and CDR2 FQGNSA. The CDR3 length is 13 residues. Trimming pared 4 bases from V and 9 bases from J, leaving 16 bases between. The full variable domain, with the rest looked up from reference TRBV7-2 and TRBJ2-7, is GAGVSQSPSNKVTEKGKDVELRCDPISGHTALYWYRQSLGQGLEFLIYFQGNSAPDKSGLPSDRFSAERTGGSVSTLTIQRTQQEDSAVYLCASSSDGGMAQYFGPGTRLTVT.

This clonotype was picked up a small number of times. This chain uses TRBV20-1 with TRBJ2-1; no definite D call. Germline V gives CDR1 DFQATT, CDR2 SNEGSKA (reference sequence). The CDR3 is 12 amino acids. The CDR3 reads CTPQLGHNEQFF. The CDR3 bases are TGCACTCCCCAACTGGGCCACAATGAGCAGTTCTTC.

This clonotype was recorded at least ten times. This rearrangement joins TRBV6-2 or TRBV6-3 to TRBJ2-3, with D possibly TRBD2 on 5 matching bases. The CDR3 is made up of 10 amino acids. CDR1 is MNHEY, CDR2 SVGEGT, per germline. The V end lost 10 bases, the J end lost 14 bases, and 16 bases lay between the germline ends. CDR3 in amino acids: CATQRGRVYF. The CDR3 bases are TGTGCCACCCAACGGGGTAGGGTGTATTTT.

This clonotype was seen at least ten times. The CDR3 protein is CASRNRDTTYEQYF. The DNA for the CDR3 is TGCGCCAGCAGAAACCGGGACACCACCTACGAGCAGTACTTC. The chain employs TRBV10-2 and TRBJ2-7; D is possibly TRBD1 (6 bases). The V gene lost 6 bases and the J gene lost 2 bases, with 14 bases spanning the gap. The CDR3 runs to 14 residues. Germline V CDR1 and CDR2: WSHSY, SAAADI.

This clonotype has ten or more counts. The chain joins TRBV28 to TRBJ2-5; D gene ambiguous. Trimming removed 5 bases from V and 3 bases from J, with 10 bases in between. The germline V gene has CDR1 MDHEN and CDR2 SYDVKM. The CDR3 is 13 amino acids. The CDR3 reads CASSPRREETQYF. The CDR3 nucleotides read TGTGCCAGCAGTCCACGCCGGGAAGAGACCCAGTACTTC.

This clonotype was seen many times. The chain's CDR3 is CSVEGQGLHEQYF. The CDR3 nucleotides are TGCAGCGTTGAGGGACAGGGTTTGCACGAGCAGTACTTC. J is TRBJ2-7 and V is TRBV29-1; 9 nucleotides align to TRBD1. The CDR3 totals 13 residues. Germline V gene sequence: CDR1 SQVTM, CDR2 ANQGSEA. Unmatched junction bases numbered 5, after V lost 3 bases and J lost 5 bases.

This clonotype turned up a few times. The chain combines TRBV11-2 with TRBJ2-3; 11 nucleotides agree with TRBD1. CDR1 and CDR2 from the germline V gene are SGHAT and FQNNGV. The CDR3 contains 14 residues. The ends lost 5 bases at V and 4 bases at J; junction bases unmatched: 2. The CDR3 spells CASSRTGGADTQYF. The CDR3 coding sequence is TGTGCCAGCAGCAGGACAGGGGGCGCAGATACGCAGTATTTT.

The chain links TRBV28 to TRBJ2-3, with no clear D. The V end was cut by 4 bases, the J end by 4 bases, with 9 bases between. The V gene's germline CDR1 is MDHEN and CDR2 SYDVKM. The CDR3 spans 13 residues. The CDR3 DNA sequence: TGTGCCAGCAGTTCATTATCCCCAGATACGCAGTATTTT. Translating it yields CASSSLSPDTQYF.

The V and J genes are TRBV29-1 and TRBJ2-6; 11 bases map to TRBD2. V gave up 5 bases and J gave up 0 bases; unmatched junction bases: 9. From germline, CDR1 is SQVTM and CDR2 ANQGSEA. The CDR3 runs to 18 residues. As DNA, the CDR3 is TGCAGCGTTCTACAGACTAGCGGGATAGCCTCTGGGGCCAACGTCCTGACTTTC. Its translation is CSVLQTSGIASGANVLTF. Looking up the rest from reference TRBV29-1 and TRBJ2-6 gives the full variable domain: SAVISQKPSRDICQRGTSLTIQCQVDSQVTMMFWYRQQPGQSLTLIATANQGSEATYESGFVIDKFPISRPNLTFSTLTVSNMSPEDSSIYLCSVLQTSGIASGANVLTFGAGSRLTVL.

This clonotype was seen many times. The chain recombines TRBV5-1 with TRBJ2-3; a weak D match, TRBD2 (6 bases). Germline CDR1 reads SGHRS; CDR2 reads YFSETQ. This CDR3 has 15 amino acids. V was shortened by 0 bases and J by 0 bases, with 8 bases between the two germline ends. As DNA, the CDR3 is TGCGCCAGCAGCTTGGTGGAGGGGAGCACAGATACGCAGTATTTT. Translation gives CASSLVEGSTDTQYF. Looking up the rest from reference TRBV5-1 and TRBJ2-3 gives the full variable domain: KAGVTQTPRYLIKTRGQQVTLSCSPISGHRSVSWYQQTPGQGLQFLFEYFSETQRNKGNFPGRFSGRQFSNSRSEMNVSTLELGDSALYLCASSLVEGSTDTQYFGPGTRLTVL.

This clonotype occurred many times. The chain links TRBV5-1 to TRBJ2-2; D gene uncertain. V lost 3 bases and J 3 bases, leaving 6 bases between the germline ends. This CDR3 is 13 amino acids long. In germline, CDR1 is SGHRS, CDR2 YFSETQ. DNA of the CDR3: TGCGCCAGCAGCTATGGTGACACCGGGGAGCTGTTTTTT. Its translation: CASSYGDTGELFF.

In this sample, this clonotype turned up many times. J is TRBJ2-1 and V is TRBV12-3 or TRBV12-4; 11 bases align to TRBD2. V dropped 8 bases and J dropped 10; count of bases not matched to a gene: 10. The CDR3 is 14 residues long. CDR3 bases: TGTGCCAGCCGGGTAGCGGGAGGGCCAGGGGAGCAGTTCTTC. Protein: CASRVAGGPGEQFF.

The rearrangement uses TRBV7-2 and TRBJ2-7, with D perhaps TRBD1 or TRBD2 (5 bases each). Germline V lookup: CDR1 SGHTA, CDR2 FQGNSA. The CDR3 has 13 amino acids. V was trimmed by 5 bases and J by 6 bases, leaving 14 bases between them. CDR3 residues: CASSRDSGREQYF. The DNA for the CDR3 is TGTGCCAGCAGCAGAGATTCGGGGCGCGAGCAGTACTTC.

This chain connects TRBV18 to TRBJ2-1; 8 positions agree with TRBD2. V was clipped by 7 bases and J by 4 bases; unmatched bases: 6. Germline V gene sequence: CDR1 KGHSH, CDR2 LQKENI. The CDR3 has 14 amino acids. The DNA of the CDR3 is TGTGCCAGCTTTGTAGCGGGAAATTACAATGAGCAGTTCTTC. Its protein product is CASFVAGNYNEQFF.

This clonotype came up many times. This CDR3 is CASSLDVGFATNEKLFF. CDR3 bases: TGTGCCAGCAGCTTAGATGTCGGTTTCGCAACTAATGAAAAACTGTTTTTT. The V and J genes are TRBV7-6 and TRBJ1-4, with D hard to call. The V end lost 1 base, the J end lost 0 bases, and 12 bases lay between the germline ends. The CDR3 contains 17 residues. Looked up from germline, CDR1 is SGHVS and CDR2 is FNYEAQ.

Ten or more counts support this clonotype. The J gene is TRBJ2-2, the V gene TRBV12-3 or TRBV12-4, with 7 bases aligning to TRBD1. This CDR3 has 18 residues. Trimming cost V 5 bases and J 2 bases; bases outside gene matches: 14. This CDR3 reads CASSPLTGLTLNTGELFF. CDR3 sequence (DNA): TGTGCCAGCAGTCCCCTGACAGGGCTAACCCTTAACACCGGGGAGCTGTTTTTT.

This sequence joins TRBV9 and TRBJ2-4; TRBD2 is a possible D gene (6 bases). Trimming took 1 base from V and 7 from J, leaving 9 bases between them. From germline, CDR1 is SGDLS and CDR2 YYNGEE. This CDR3 is 13 amino acids long. CDR3 region: CASSVSAGNIQYF. The CDR3, as DNA: TGTGCCAGCAGCGTAAGTGCGGGGAACATTCAGTACTTC.